The T cell receptor (beta chain) described here comes from a study of T cells after posttransplantation cyclophosphamide. Regarding this clone: Its specificity is not known.

Trimming removed 7 bases at V and 4 bases at J, with 11 bases between. Germline V gene sequence: CDR1 SNHLY, CDR2 FYNNEI. This CDR3 comprises 13 residues. General study results and limits: TRB overlap between skin or GI tissue T cells and blood was limited. Later post-transplant blood repertoires were often dominated by donor CD8+ memory clones.

The method was immunoSEQ multiplex PCR; TCRdb's version includes in-frame clones alone and lacks a portion of them. The sample holds some 47,000 clones, about 86% seen once. The V gene is TRBV2, the J gene TRBJ2-1; unclear D gene. This clonotype was sampled from a man aged 25-40 years with a blood cancer, CMV-positive, and with a related stem cell donor. The sequenced sample was PBMCs. The CDR3: CASTLILYNEQFF. CDR3 sequence (DNA): TGTGCCAGCACCCTAATACTTTACAATGAGCAGTTCTTC. Filled out from reference TRBV2 and TRBJ2-1, the complete variable domain reads EPEVTQTPSHQVTQMGQEVILRCVPISNHLYFYWYRQILGQKVEFLVSFYNNEISEKSEIFDDQFSVERPDGSNFTLKIRSTKLEDSAMYFCASTLILYNEQFFGPGTRLTVL.